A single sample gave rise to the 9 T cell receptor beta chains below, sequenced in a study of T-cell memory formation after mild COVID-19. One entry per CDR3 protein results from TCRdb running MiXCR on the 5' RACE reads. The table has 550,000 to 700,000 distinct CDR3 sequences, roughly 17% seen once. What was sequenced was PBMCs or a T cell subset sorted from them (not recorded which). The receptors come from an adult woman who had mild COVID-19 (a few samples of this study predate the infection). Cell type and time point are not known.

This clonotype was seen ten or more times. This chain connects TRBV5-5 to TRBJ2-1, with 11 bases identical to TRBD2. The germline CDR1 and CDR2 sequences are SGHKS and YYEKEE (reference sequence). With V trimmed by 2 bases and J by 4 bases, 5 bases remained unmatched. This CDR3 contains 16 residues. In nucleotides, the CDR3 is TGTGCCAGCAGCTTTGTACTAGCGGGGGTATACAATGAGCAGTTCTTC. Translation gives CASSFVLAGVYNEQFF. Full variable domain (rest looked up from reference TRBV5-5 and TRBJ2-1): DAGVTQSPTHLIKTRGQQVTLRCSPISGHKSVSWYQQVLGQGPQFIFQYYEKEERGRGNFPDRFSARQFPNYSSELNVNALLLGDSALYLCASSFVLAGVYNEQFFGPGTRLTVL.

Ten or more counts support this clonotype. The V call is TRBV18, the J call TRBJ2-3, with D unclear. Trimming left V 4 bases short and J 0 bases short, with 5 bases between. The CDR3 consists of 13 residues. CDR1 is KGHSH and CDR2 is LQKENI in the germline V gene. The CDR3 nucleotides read TGTGCCAGCTCACTTGACAGCACAGATACGCAGTATTTT. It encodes CASSLDSTDTQYF.

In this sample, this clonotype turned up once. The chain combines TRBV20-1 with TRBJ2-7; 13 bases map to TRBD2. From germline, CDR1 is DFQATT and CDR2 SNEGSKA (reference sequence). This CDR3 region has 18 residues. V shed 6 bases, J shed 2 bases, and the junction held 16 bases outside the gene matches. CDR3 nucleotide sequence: TGCAGTGCAACCGTCGACGGGACTAGCGGGGCCAATGCCTACGAGCAGTACTTC. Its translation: CSATVDGTSGANAYEQYF.

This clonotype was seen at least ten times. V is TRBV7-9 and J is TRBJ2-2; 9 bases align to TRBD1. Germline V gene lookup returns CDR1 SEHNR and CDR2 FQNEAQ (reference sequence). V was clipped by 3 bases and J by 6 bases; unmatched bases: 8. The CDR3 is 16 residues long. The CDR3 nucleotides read TGTGCCAGCAGCTTTTCGGGACAGGGACGACCCGGGGAGCTGTTTTTT. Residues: CASSFSGQGRPGELFF.

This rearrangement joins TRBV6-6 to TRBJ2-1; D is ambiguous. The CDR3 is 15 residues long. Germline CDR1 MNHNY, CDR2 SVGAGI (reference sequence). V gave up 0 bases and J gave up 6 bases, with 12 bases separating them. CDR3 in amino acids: CASSYSPYSGNEQFF. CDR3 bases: TGTGCCAGCAGTTACTCTCCCTATTCGGGCAATGAGCAGTTCTTC.

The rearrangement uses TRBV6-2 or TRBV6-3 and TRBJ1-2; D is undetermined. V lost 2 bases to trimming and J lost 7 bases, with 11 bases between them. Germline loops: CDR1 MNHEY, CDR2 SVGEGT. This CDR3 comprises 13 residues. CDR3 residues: CASSYLRDRGYTF. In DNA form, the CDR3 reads TGTGCCAGCAGTTACCTCCGGGATCGTGGCTACACCTTC.

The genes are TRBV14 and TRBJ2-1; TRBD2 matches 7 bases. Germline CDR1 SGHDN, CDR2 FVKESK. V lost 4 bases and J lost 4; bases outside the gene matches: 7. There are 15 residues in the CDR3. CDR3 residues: CASSPRPSGYNEQFF. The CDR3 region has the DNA TGTGCCAGCAGCCCCCGTCCTAGCGGTTACAATGAGCAGTTCTTC.

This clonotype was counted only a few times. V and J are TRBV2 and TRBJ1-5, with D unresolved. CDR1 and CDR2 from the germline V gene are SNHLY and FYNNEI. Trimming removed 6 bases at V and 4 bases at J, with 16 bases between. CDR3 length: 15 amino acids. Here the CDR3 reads CASSHPVSVNQPQHF. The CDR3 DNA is TGTGCCAGCAGCCACCCCGTCAGTGTTAATCAGCCCCAGCATTTT.

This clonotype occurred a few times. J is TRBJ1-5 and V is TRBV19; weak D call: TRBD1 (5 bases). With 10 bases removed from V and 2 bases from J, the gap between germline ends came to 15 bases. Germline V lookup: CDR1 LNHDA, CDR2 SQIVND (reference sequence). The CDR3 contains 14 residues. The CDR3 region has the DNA TGTGCCACCCTATCAGGGTTCCGCAATCAGCCCCAGCATTTT. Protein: CATLSGFRNQPQHF.